These 9 T cell receptor beta chains were all obtained from the same sample, sequenced in a study of siplizumab effects on memory and regulatory T cells. No antigens are known for them. Mixed lymphocyte reaction cells were cocultured at 37°C for about six days. Using immunoSEQ multiplex PCR, the repertoire was profiled, and TCRdb retains in-frame clones only, with some absent. The table shows about 15,000 clones, with approximately 45% occurring only once. The sequencing input was CFSE-low (dividing) CD4+ T cells sorted from an allogeneic mixed lymphocyte reaction. The receptors come from a human donor in good health; the cells came from an allogeneic mixed lymphocyte reaction. Some clones in this sample may be carry-over from other donors' samples.

The gene calls are TRBV29-1 and TRBJ2-2; 10 nucleotides align to TRBD2. This CDR3 is built from 16 residues. With 0 bases clipped from V and 4 bases from J, the junction kept 5 bases outside the gene matches. Germline V gene sequence: CDR1 SQVTM, CDR2 ANQGSEA. In nucleotides, the CDR3 is TGCAGCGTTGAAGAGTCCTCTAGCGGGGGCACCGGGGAGCTGTTTTTT. As protein: CSVEESSSGGTGELFF.

Here the CDR3 reads CASSKIAGVGETQYF. CDR3 DNA: TGTGCCAGCAGTAAGATAGCGGGAGTGGGTGAGACCCAGTACTTC. V is TRBV9 and J is TRBJ2-5, with 9 bases fitting TRBD2. From germline, CDR1 is SGDLS and CDR2 YYNGEE. The CDR3 is made up of 15 amino acids. J was trimmed by 5 bases and V by 5 bases; bases with no gene match: 10.

The chain has TRBV6-5 and TRBJ2-5, with 8 bases identical to TRBD2. CDR3 length equals 14 residues. The V segment lost 7 bases and the J segment 2 bases; nucleotides outside the gene matches: 6. In germline, CDR1 is MNHEY, CDR2 SVGAGI. CDR3 region: CASKRGWYQETQYF. The CDR3 DNA reads as TGTGCCAGCAAGCGGGGGTGGTATCAAGAGACCCAGTACTTC.

This clone has more than one count but fewer than ten. The genes are TRBV7-9 and TRBJ2-6; a weak D match, TRBD1 (5 bases). CDR3 length: 14 residues. With 7 bases removed from V and 2 bases from J, the gap between germline ends came to 9 bases. The germline CDR1 and CDR2 sequences are SEHNR and FQNEAQ (reference sequence). CDR3 amino acids: CASTRATGANVLTF. The CDR3 nucleotides are TGTGCCAGCACCAGGGCGACTGGGGCCAACGTCCTGACTTTC.

Only a few counts were recorded for this clone. The V and J genes are TRBV28 and TRBJ2-5; D may be TRBD1 or TRBD2 (5 bases each). The CDR3 is 15 residues long. V was cut by 2 bases and J by 1 base, with 11 bases left in between. Germline-derived CDR1 and CDR2 are MDHEN and SYDVKM. The CDR3: CASSLDVGGQETQYF. Here the CDR3 DNA reads TGTGCCAGCAGTTTAGATGTTGGGGGCCAAGAGACCCAGTACTTC.

The V and J genes are TRBV9 and TRBJ2-5; D may be TRBD1 or TRBD2 (7 bases each). V shed 4 bases and J shed 4 bases, with 17 bases lying between them. The V gene's germline CDR1 is SGDLS and CDR2 YYNGEE. This CDR3 has 15 residues. The chain's CDR3 is CASSSQGGYRETQYF. CDR3 coding DNA: TGTGCCAGCAGCTCCCAGGGGGGGTATAGAGAGACCCAGTACTTC. The full variable domain, completed using reference TRBV9 and TRBJ2-5, is DSGVTQTPKHLITATGQRVTLRCSPRSGDLSVYWYQQSLDQGLQFLIQYYNGEERAKGNILERFSAQQFPDLHSELNLSSLELGDSALYFCASSSQGGYRETQYFGPGTRLLVL.

This chain uses TRBV6-6 with TRBJ2-1, with 8 nucleotides matching TRBD2. The germline gives CDR1 MNHNY, CDR2 SVGAGI (reference sequence). Unmatched junction bases numbered 8, after V lost 7 bases and J lost 3 bases. The CDR3 runs to 15 residues. CDR3 sequence: CASNLRLANYNEQFF. In DNA, the CDR3 is TGTGCCAGCAATCTTCGACTAGCGAACTACAATGAGCAGTTCTTC.

The chain employs TRBV7-3 and TRBJ1-5, with TRBD1 matching over 8 bases. CDR3 length equals 15 residues. CDR1 is SGHTA and CDR2 is FQGTGA in the germline V gene. The V segment lost 6 bases and the J segment 6 bases; nucleotides outside the gene matches: 10. CDR3 in amino acids: CASSRTGGRSQPQHF. In nucleotides, the CDR3 is TGTGCCAGCAGTCGTACAGGGGGACGCAGTCAGCCCCAGCATTTT.

This chain joins TRBV6-6 and TRBJ2-1; D call uncertain. The CDR3 is made up of 12 amino acids. Germline V CDR1 and CDR2: MNHNY, SVGAGI (reference sequence). With 0 bases removed from V and 10 bases from J, the gap between germline ends came to 7 bases. This chain's CDR3 is CASSYSADEQFF. The CDR3 coding sequence is TGTGCCAGCAGTTACTCGGCGGACGAGCAGTTCTTC.